The rows below give T cell receptor beta chains drawn from one sample of a study of regulatory T cells in long-lasting Graves disease. TCRdb processed the multiplex PCR reads anew with MiXCR; each CDR3 protein has one entry. The profile shows a few hundred thousand distinct CDR3 sequences, approximately 10% of them singletons. These data were also filed under a second study, of T cells in Graves' hyperthyroidism and ophthalmopathy.

The specimen was peripheral blood mononuclear cells (PBMCs), collected at new diagnosis, from a patient treated with antithyroid drugs. The source of these receptors is a woman younger than 35 with Graves disease. Both conserved end residues are part of each CDR3. D genes are given only for firm matches. Some rows have no size entry. The others give once, few or many, or a class for an expanded clone.

v_gene	j_gene	d_gene	abundance	CDR3nt	CDR3aa
TRBV4-1	TRBJ2-5	NA	few	TGCGCCAGCAGCCCGCGTAGAGGGGCAAGAGGGGAGACCCAGTACTTC	CASSPRRGARGETQYF
TRBV12-3/TRBV12-4	TRBJ2-2	NA	NA	TGTGCCAGCAGTTTCTGGGCGATTAGCACCGGGGAGCTGTTTTTT	CASSFWAISTGELFF
TRBV7-2	TRBJ1-3	NA	NA	TGTGCCAGCAGCTGGGGGGCCACCATATATTTT	CASSWGATIYF
TRBV27	TRBJ2-3	NA	many	TGTGCCAGCAGTTACCTCAGAGGTTATTTGGGCACAGATACGCAGTATTTT	CASSYLRGYLGTDTQYF
TRBV2	TRBJ2-3	TRBD1	many	TGTGCCAGCAGTGAATGGGGACAGGGGATGGGAGATACGCAGTATTTT	CASSEWGQGMGDTQYF
TRBV7-9	TRBJ2-2	NA	NA	TGTGCCAGCAGCCCTTTTCGGAGCCCCGGGGAGCTGTTTTTT	CASSPFRSPGELFF
TRBV7-9	TRBJ2-1	TRBD2	many	TGTGCCAGCAGCTTACCGAGAAGCGGGAGGGGGAGTGAGCAGTTCTTC	CASSLPRSGRGSEQFF
TRBV29-1	TRBJ2-2	NA	many	TGCAGCGTTCGCAGCGGAGCATACACCGGGGAGCTGTTTTTT	CSVRSGAYTGELFF
TRBV5-1	TRBJ1-1	TRBD1	many	TGCGCCAGCAGCTTGGAAGTTTACAGGGGGCATGATGAAGCTTTCTTT	CASSLEVYRGHDEAFF
TRBV7-2	TRBJ1-1	TRBD1	many	TGTGCCAGCAGCGACCGGGACAGGGGGGGAGAAGCTTTCTTT	CASSDRDRGGEAFF
TRBV3-1	TRBJ1-3	NA	many	TGTGCCAGCAGCTGGACAGACTCTGGAAACACCATATATTTT	CASSWTDSGNTIYF
TRBV4-1	TRBJ1-1	NA	once	TGCGCCAGCAGCCAAGGACCGGGGCGAGCCTACTACATGAACACTGAAGCTTTCTTT	CASSQGPGRAYYMNTEAFF
TRBV27	TRBJ2-1	NA	many	TGTGCCAGCAGTTTTAGAGCGGATTACAATGAGCAGTTCTTC	CASSFRADYNEQFF
TRBV20-1	TRBJ2-1	TRBD2	few	TGCAGTGCTAGAGACTGGGGACTAGCGGGGGGGCAGTTCTTC	CSARDWGLAGGQFF
TRBV12-3/TRBV12-4	TRBJ1-2	TRBD1	many	TGTGCCAGCAGTGGGACAGGCGGAGTCTATGGCTACACCTTC	CASSGTGGVYGYTF
TRBV9	TRBJ2-1	NA	few	TGTGCCAGCAGCGCGAAGGCCCTCATCTGGGGGTTTTCCTACAATGAGCAGTTCTTC	CASSAKALIWGFSYNEQFF
TRBV7-9	TRBJ1-1	TRBD1	many	TGTGCCTGCGAAGGACAGGGGACCGGGGGGACTGAAGCTTTCTTT	CACEGQGTGGTEAFF
TRBV20-1	TRBJ2-5	NA	few	TGCAGTGCTAGACTAGTTACGTGGGAGACCCAGTACTTC	CSARLVTWETQYF
TRBV6-2/TRBV6-3	TRBJ1-5	NA	many	TGTGCCAGCATTCTACCAGGTTTTTATAGCAATCAGCCCCAGCATTTT	CASILPGFYSNQPQHF
TRBV5-1	TRBJ1-2	TRBD1	few	TGCGTCAGCAGCTTGGCGACAGGGGATCGGGGCTACACCTTC	CVSSLATGDRGYTF
TRBV7-3	TRBJ2-3	NA	NA	TGTGCCAGCAGCTCGGCCCTCATATCAGATACGCAGTATTTT	CASSSALISDTQYF
TRBV5-5	TRBJ2-1	NA	few	TGTGCCAGCAGCTTGGTTGGGGGCCCGAATGAGCAGTTCTTC	CASSLVGGPNEQFF
TRBV7-6	TRBJ2-1	NA	many	TGTGCCAGCAGCTTACCAGGGAGAGCCTACAATGAGCAGTTCTTC	CASSLPGRAYNEQFF
TRBV19	TRBJ1-1	TRBD1	many	TGTGCCAGTAGTCCCGGGACAGCCCGTAATATTCCAGCTTTCTTT	CASSPGTARNIPAFF
TRBV28	TRBJ1-5	NA	many	TGTGCCAGCAGCGGGTTCGGGCAGCCCCAGCATTTT	CASSGFGQPQHF
TRBV2	TRBJ2-1	NA	many	TGTGCCAGCAGTCGGACAGTTGCGGGCAATGAGCAGTTCTTC	CASSRTVAGNEQFF
TRBV9	TRBJ2-3	TRBD2	many	TGTGCCAGCAGCCCCGGACTAGCGGGAGACGTTCAAGATACGCAGTATTTT	CASSPGLAGDVQDTQYF
TRBV6-5	TRBJ2-5	NA	few	TGTGCCAGCAGTTCGGGGGCTCTGGGAGAGACCCAGTACTTC	CASSSGALGETQYF
TRBV7-6	TRBJ2-5	NA	NA	TGTGCCAGCAGCTTAGCGACGGGAGAGACCCAGTACTTC	CASSLATGETQYF
TRBV20-1	TRBJ1-2	NA	many	TGCAGTGCTAGAGACACCGGGGATGGCTACACCTTC	CSARDTGDGYTF
TRBV12-3/TRBV12-4	TRBJ1-2	NA	many	TGTGCCAGCAGTTCCCAGGCCCTCTATGGCTACACCTTC	CASSSQALYGYTF
TRBV27	TRBJ2-7	TRBD1	many	TGTGCCAGCAGCTGGGGGACAGGTGGAGAGCAGTACTTC	CASSWGTGGEQYF
TRBV19	TRBJ2-2	NA	NA	TGTGCCAGTATTAGACAGGACACCGGGGAGCTGTTTTTT	CASIRQDTGELFF
TRBV15	TRBJ1-5	NA	many	TGTGCCACAGGGGGGCTGGGCAATCAGCCCCAGCATTTT	CATGGLGNQPQHF
TRBV12-3/TRBV12-4	TRBJ2-5	NA	NA	TGTGCCAGCAGCCTTCGGACTACACAAGAGACCCAGTACTTC	CASSLRTTQETQYF
TRBV15	TRBJ1-1	NA	many	TGTGCCACCAGCAGAGATATGGACATACAAGCTTTCTTT	CATSRDMDIQAFF
TRBV9	TRBJ2-2	NA	NA	TGTGCCAGCAGCGTATCCCCCAACGACCGCTATGAAGAGCTGTTTTTT	CASSVSPNDRYEELFF
TRBV9	TRBJ2-1	NA	NA	TGTGCCAGCAGCGTAGAGGGCAGGGTCTACAATGAGCAGTTCTTC	CASSVEGRVYNEQFF
TRBV13	TRBJ1-1	NA	many	TGTGCCAGCAGCTTAGGGGGCAGGGATTTTGAAGCTTTCTTT	CASSLGGRDFEAFF
TRBV6-5	TRBJ2-1	NA	few	TGTGCCAGCAGTTACCGCTCCGGGGTCTACAATGAGCAGTTCTTC	CASSYRSGVYNEQFF
TRBV12-3/TRBV12-4	TRBJ1-2	TRBD1	NA	TGTGCCAGCAGTCGGACAGGCCGAATCTATGGCTACACCTTC	CASSRTGRIYGYTF
TRBV7-3	TRBJ1-2	NA	many	TGTGCCAGCAGCTCCGCAGGGGCGATATACTATGGCTACACCTTC	CASSSAGAIYYGYTF
TRBV4-2	TRBJ1-2	TRBD1	once	TGTGCCAGCAGGGACAGGGCCGGCTACACCTTC	CASRDRAGYTF
TRBV20-1	TRBJ1-3	NA	many	TGCAGTGCTAGAGATGGAAACACCATATATTTT	CSARDGNTIYF
TRBV27	TRBJ2-6	NA	many	TGTGCCAGCAGACTAGGTGGGGCCAACGTCCTGACTTTC	CASRLGGANVLTF